Shown below are 28 T cell receptor beta chains from a single sample sequenced in a study of blood T cell repertoires in COVID-19. The assay was immunoSEQ multiplex PCR, and TCRdb's table has in-frame clones only and misses some. The sample carries about 220,000 clones, approximately 81% recorded once. Sequencing was performed on peripheral blood. These TCRs come from a man under 40 with active or convalescent COVID-19.

V gene TRBV5-6 combines with J gene TRBJ1-3, with TRBD1 as a possible D gene (6 bases). The CDR3 has 19 amino acids. From germline, CDR1 is SGHDT and CDR2 YYEEEE. V lost 0 bases, J lost 0 bases, and 19 bases lay in between. This chain's CDR3 is CASSLVLSAGAASGNTIYF. The CDR3 bases are TGTGCCAGCAGCTTGGTTTTATCGGCAGGGGCCGCCTCTGGAAACACCATATATTTT.

This clone has a handful of counts. The chain is built from TRBV5-1 and TRBJ1-1; D ambiguous. The germline V and J ends were trimmed by 4 bases and 4 bases, with 11 bases remaining between them. This CDR3 comprises 13 residues. Germline CDR1 SGHRS, CDR2 YFSETQ. Here the CDR3 DNA reads TGCGCCAGCAGCCTGGGTTCGGTCACTGAAGCTTTCTTT. Protein sequence: CASSLGSVTEAFF.

This clone appeared once. The chain recombines TRBV6-5 with TRBJ1-2; TRBD1 is a possible D gene (6 bases). This CDR3 region has 14 residues. Germline CDR1 and CDR2: MNHEY and SVGAGI. Trimming took 6 bases from V and 4 from J, leaving 15 bases between them. The CDR3 is CASRLGTGTYGYTF. The CDR3 DNA reads as TGTGCCAGCAGGCTAGGAACAGGGACCTATGGCTACACCTTC.

The chain links TRBV5-6 to TRBJ1-2, with TRBD1 matching 8 bases. The CDR3 spans 16 residues. Germline values: CDR1 SGHDT, CDR2 YYEEEE. V lost 4 bases to trimming and J lost 5 bases; unmatched junction nucleotides: 13. As DNA, the CDR3 is TGTGCCAGCAGCCCCGGGACAGGTGGCAATTTTTATGGCTACACCTTC. This translates into CASSPGTGGNFYGYTF.

This chain links TRBV11-2 with TRBJ2-2, with 7 bases identical to TRBD1. The CDR3 has 15 residues. V trimming: 6 bases; J trimming: 0 bases; junction bases outside the gene matches: 4. CDR1 is SGHAT, CDR2 FQNNGV, per germline. This chain's CDR3 is CASSLQGANTGELFF. CDR3 nucleotides: TGTGCCAGCAGTCTGCAGGGGGCGAACACCGGGGAGCTGTTTTTT. Based on the CDR3 plus reference TRBV11-2 and TRBJ2-2, the full variable domain is EAGVAQSPRYKIIEKRQSVAFWCNPISGHATLYWYQQILGQGPKLLIQFQNNGVVDDSQLPKDRFSAERLKGVDSTLKIQPAKLEDSAVYLCASSLQGANTGELFFGEGSRLTVL.

This sequence joins TRBV27 and TRBJ1-5; TRBD1 might be the D (5 bases). V was pared by 5 bases and J by 2 bases, with 13 bases between. The CDR3 extends over 15 amino acids. The germline gives CDR1 MNHEY, CDR2 SMNVEV (reference sequence). The DNA of the CDR3 is TGTGCCAGCAGTATCGCAGGGATGCGCAATCAGCCCCAGCATTTT. Its translation: CASSIAGMRNQPQHF.

This sequence joins TRBV7-2 and TRBJ1-6; D gene unclear. Germline assignment: CDR1 SGHTA and CDR2 FQGNSA. This CDR3 has 14 amino acids. V was cut by 4 bases and J by 9 bases, with 13 bases left in between. CDR3 in DNA: TGTGCCAGCAGCTCGATGGAGAAGGTTTCACCCCTCCACTTT. Translated, it gives CASSSMEKVSPLHF.

This clone was detected only a few times. The J gene is TRBJ1-5, the V gene TRBV28; D gene ambiguous. Germline V gene sequence: CDR1 MDHEN, CDR2 SYDVKM. Trimming stripped 5 bases from V and 7 bases from J, with 15 bases between. The CDR3 has 14 residues. CDR3 nucleotides: TGTGCCAGCAGTCTCCGGGAACCCTTCCAGCCCCAGCATTTT. Protein sequence: CASSLREPFQPQHF.

The chain carries TRBV30 and TRBJ2-3, with no clear D. The length of the CDR3 is 13 residues. Germline values: CDR1 GTSNPN, CDR2 SVGIG (reference sequence). Trimming shortened V by 0 bases and J by 1 base, and 5 bases separated the two germline ends. CDR3 region: CAWSVAGTDTQYF. The DNA of the CDR3 is TGTGCCTGGAGTGTGGCGGGCACAGATACGCAGTATTTT. Drawing the rest from reference TRBV30 and TRBJ2-3, the complete variable domain is SQTIHQWPATLVQPVGSPLSLECTVEGTSNPNLYWYRQAAGRGLQLLFYSVGIGQISSEVPQNLSASRPQDRQFILSSKKLLLSDSGFYLCAWSVAGTDTQYFGPGTRLTVL.

A few counts support this clone. The CDR3 region is CAWSVAARGPGANVLTF. CDR3 bases: TGTGCCTGGAGTGTAGCAGCTAGGGGCCCTGGGGCCAACGTCCTGACTTTC. The chain couples TRBV30 to TRBJ2-6; D might be TRBD1 (5 bases). V shed 0 bases and J shed 2 bases, with 14 bases lying between them. Germline V lookup: CDR1 GTSNPN, CDR2 SVGIG (reference sequence). This CDR3 is 17 amino acids long.

This clone was observed a single time. The chain couples TRBV19 to TRBJ2-1; 14 nucleotides line up with TRBD2. Germline V gene data show CDR1 as LNHDA and CDR2 as SQIVND (reference sequence). CDR3 length equals 15 residues. V lost 5 bases to trimming and J lost 9 bases; unmatched junction nucleotides: 6. The CDR3 DNA sequence: TGTGCCAGTAGTCCGACTAGCGGGGGGGCGTTTGAGCAGTTCTTC. Amino acid sequence: CASSPTSGGAFEQFF.

The V and J genes are TRBV7-9 and TRBJ1-2; 9 bases fit TRBD1. Trimming at V came to 4 bases and at J to 2 bases, leaving 8 bases not matched to a gene. The CDR3 has 16 residues. The germline V gene encodes CDR1 SEHNR and CDR2 FQNEAQ (reference sequence). In nucleotides, the CDR3 is TGTGCCAGCAGCTACACAGGGGGCCCTAAAAACTATGGCTACACCTTC. Translation gives CASSYTGGPKNYGYTF.

The chain joins TRBV5-4 to TRBJ2-2; a weak D match, TRBD2 (6 bases). Germline V CDR1 and CDR2: SGHNT, YYREEE (reference sequence). The V end lost 4 bases, the J end lost 1 base, and 14 bases lay between the germline ends. The CDR3 is 16 residues long. The CDR3 coding sequence is TGTGCCAGCAGCGACGCACTAGCTTGGAACACCGGGGAGCTGTTTTTT. Translation gives CASSDALAWNTGELFF.

The table lists this clone with a few counts. This chain links TRBV5-5 with TRBJ1-2; D is uncertain. Germline loops: CDR1 SGHKS, CDR2 YYEKEE (reference sequence). The length of the CDR3 is 13 residues. Trimming cost V 4 bases and J 5 bases, with 12 bases left between them. CDR3 in amino acids: CASSAGFLYGYTF. In nucleotides, the CDR3 is TGTGCCAGCAGCGCGGGATTCCTTTATGGCTACACCTTC. The full variable domain, rest sourced from reference TRBV5-5 and TRBJ1-2, is DAGVTQSPTHLIKTRGQQVTLRCSPISGHKSVSWYQQVLGQGPQFIFQYYEKEERGRGNFPDRFSARQFPNYSSELNVNALLLGDSALYLCASSAGFLYGYTFGSGTRLTVV.

V is TRBV10-3 and J is TRBJ1-2; TRBD1 might be the D (6 bases). Germline loops: CDR1 ENHRY, CDR2 SYGVKD. The length of the CDR3 is 15 residues. The germline V and J ends were trimmed by 3 bases and 6 bases, with 17 bases remaining between them. CDR3 region: CAISDGLGHGDGYTF. The DNA for the CDR3 is TGTGCCATCAGTGACGGGTTGGGACACGGTGATGGCTACACCTTC.

This chain uses TRBV5-1 with TRBJ1-1; D call uncertain. The length of the CDR3 is 14 residues. The V and J ends lost 2 bases and 3 bases respectively, with 11 bases between them. Per germline, CDR1 SGHRS and CDR2 YFSETQ. This chain's CDR3 is CASSLQPVDTEAFF. The CDR3 DNA is TGCGCCAGCAGCTTACAGCCCGTCGACACTGAAGCTTTCTTT.

The chain recombines TRBV30 with TRBJ1-6; TRBD1 might be the D (6 bases). The ends were cut back, 5 bases at V and 7 bases at J, with 18 bases in the middle. The CDR3 loop spans 15 amino acids. CDR1 and CDR2 (germline): GTSNPN, SVGIG (reference sequence). The CDR3 is CAWASRQGYNSPLHF. CDR3 DNA: TGTGCCTGGGCCTCGAGGCAGGGGTACAATTCACCCCTCCACTTT. The full variable domain, rest sourced from reference TRBV30 and TRBJ1-6, is SQTIHQWPATLVQPVGSPLSLECTVEGTSNPNLYWYRQAAGRGLQLLFYSVGIGQISSEVPQNLSASRPQDRQFILSSKKLLLSDSGFYLCAWASRQGYNSPLHFGNGTRLTVT.

The chain employs TRBV7-6 and TRBJ2-1; 10 bases agree with TRBD2. Germline trimming cut 1 base from V and 7 bases from J; bases unmatched to any gene: 4. The CDR3 contains 15 residues. Per the germline V gene, CDR1 is SGHVS and CDR2 is FNYEAQ. CDR3 in amino acids: CASSLDGTSANEQFF. In nucleotides, the CDR3 is TGTGCCAGCAGCTTAGATGGGACTAGCGCGAATGAGCAGTTCTTC.

V usage is TRBV15 and J usage is TRBJ1-2; D perhaps matches TRBD1 (5 bases). Trimming took off 2 bases at V and 5 bases at J, with 18 bases between the two ends. CDR1 LNHNV and CDR2 YYDKDF come from the germline V gene (reference sequence). The CDR3 is 16 residues long. The CDR3 DNA sequence: TGTGCCACCAGCAGATCTCTTACGGGGGATGGGTATGGCTACACCTTC. It specifies CATSRSLTGDGYGYTF.

This clone was detected once. This sequence joins TRBV5-5 and TRBJ1-1, with a possible D match to TRBD1 (6 bases). The ends were cut back, 2 bases at V and 1 base at J, with 21 bases in the middle. The V gene's germline CDR1 is SGHKS and CDR2 YYEKEE (reference sequence). This CDR3 region has 18 residues. In DNA, the CDR3 is TGTGCCAGCAGCTTACTTGTTGGGCGCAGGGGCTGGAACACTGAAGCTTTCTTT. It codes for CASSLLVGRRGWNTEAFF.

The rearrangement joins TRBV6-5 to TRBJ1-5; maybe TRBD1 (6 bases). Germline values: CDR1 MNHEY, CDR2 SVGAGI. V lost 6 bases, J lost 4 bases, and 16 bases lay in between. The CDR3 has 15 residues. This CDR3 is CASSPPGGGNQPQHF. CDR3 sequence (DNA): TGTGCCAGCAGCCCCCCGGGGGGCGGGAATCAGCCCCAGCATTTT.

The rearrangement links TRBV7-9 to TRBJ1-2, with no clear D. This CDR3 is built from 14 residues. Per the germline V gene, CDR1 is SEHNR and CDR2 is FQNEAQ (reference sequence). V was trimmed by 2 bases and J by 4 bases, leaving 11 bases between them. As DNA, the CDR3 is TGTGCCAGCAGCTTAAGAGACTTAATCTATGGCTACACCTTC. The encoded protein is CASSLRDLIYGYTF.

The chain uses TRBV11-3 and TRBJ2-3; D call uncertain. This CDR3 region has 12 residues. Trimming shortened V by 0 bases and J by 8 bases, and 6 bases separated the two germline ends. Germline CDR1 SGHNT, CDR2 YENEEA. This chain's CDR3 is CASSLDTGTQYF. The CDR3 DNA reads as TGTGCCAGCAGCTTAGATACGGGTACGCAGTATTTT.

This clone was found once. The chain joins TRBV7-9 to TRBJ1-4; TRBD1 aligns across 10 bases. Unmatched junction bases numbered 5, after V lost 5 bases and J lost 2 bases. The germline CDR1 and CDR2 sequences are SEHNR and FQNEAQ (reference sequence). The CDR3 consists of 16 residues. The CDR3 reads CASSRDRGVTNEKLFF. The CDR3 region has the DNA TGTGCCAGCAGCCGGGACAGGGGAGTTACTAATGAAAAACTGTTTTTT.

This chain connects TRBV19 to TRBJ1-4; 7 bases align to TRBD1. Germline V gene data show CDR1 as LNHDA and CDR2 as SQIVND (reference sequence). V was clipped by 5 bases and J by 5 bases; unmatched bases: 5. The CDR3 runs 14 residues. In nucleotides, the CDR3 is TGTGCCAGTAGTGCGGGACAGAAAAATGAAAAACTGTTTTTT. Translation: CASSAGQKNEKLFF.

The chain employs TRBV3-1 (or the pseudogene TRBV3-2) and TRBJ1-5; 7 positions match TRBD1. J gave up 4 bases and V 3 bases, and 12 bases lay outside the gene matches. The CDR3 consists of 17 residues. CDR1 is LGHDT and CDR2 is YNNKEL in the germline V gene (reference sequence). CDR3 amino acids: CASSQGAGTAFNQPQHF. The DNA for the CDR3 is TGTGCCAGCAGCCAGGGCGCCGGGACAGCCTTTAATCAGCCCCAGCATTTT.

This chain connects TRBV7-2 to TRBJ2-5, with TRBD1 matching over 7 bases. Germline V lookup: CDR1 SGHTA, CDR2 FQGNSA. There are 15 residues in the CDR3. The junction had 6 bases not matched to a gene; V was cut back by 5 bases and J by 0 bases. This CDR3 is CASSPGTVNQETQYF. For the CDR3, the DNA is TGTGCCAGCAGCCCCGGGACAGTCAACCAAGAGACCCAGTACTTC.

The CDR3 DNA follows: TGTGCCAGCAGTTTGCCCCAAGCGGGAGTCAAGGCAGATACGCAGTATTTT. This codes for CASSLPQAGVKADTQYF. J is TRBJ2-3 and V is TRBV28; 8 bases are a match to TRBD2. Looked up from germline, CDR1 is MDHEN and CDR2 is SYDVKM. CDR3 length: 17 amino acids. Trimming at V came to 3 bases and at J to 4 bases, leaving 12 bases not matched to a gene.